These T cell receptor beta chains were read from a single sample in a study of shared clonotypes between healthy human individuals. The method was immunoSEQ multiplex PCR; TCRdb's version includes in-frame clones alone and lacks a portion of them. This sample yields a few million clones, of which more than 90% are seen a single time; roughly 0.13% belongs to the top ten. Sample: naive CD4+ T cells sorted from blood. Every receptor here comes from a man between 18 and 35 years old in good health. Both conserved end residues are part of each CDR3. D genes are given only for firm matches. Rows may omit the clone size; those that give it use once, few, many or a size class.

CDR3aa | CDR3nt | j_gene | v_gene | abundance | d_gene
CASSLGDRTGELFF | TGCGCCAGCAGCTTAGGAGACAGAACCGGGGAGCTGTTTTTT | TRBJ2-2 | TRBV5-1 | . | .
CSARTYNEQFF | TGCAGTGCTCGGACTTACAATGAGCAGTTCTTC | TRBJ2-1 | TRBV20-1 | . | .
CASKAAYSGNTIYF | TGCGCCAGCAAGGCGGCCTACTCTGGAAACACCATATATTTT | TRBJ1-3 | TRBV10-2 | . | .
CAISGQEGGPQHF | TGTGCCATCAGTGGACAGGAAGGAGGGCCCCAGCATTTT | TRBJ1-5 | TRBV10-3 | . | .
CASSQTSGGFREQFF | TGCGCCAGCAGCCAGACTAGCGGGGGATTTAGGGAGCAGTTCTTC | TRBJ2-1 | TRBV5-1 | once | TRBD2
CASNSAETQYF | TGCGCCAGCAACTCGGCGGAGACCCAGTACTTC | TRBJ2-5 | TRBV5-1 | . | .
CASSLGQGAQETQYF | TGCGCCAGCAGCTTGGGACAGGGGGCCCAAGAGACCCAGTACTTC | TRBJ2-5 | TRBV5-1 | . | TRBD1
CASSFPGANYGYTF | TGTGCCAGCAGTTTTCCGGGGGCCAACTATGGCTACACCTTC | TRBJ1-2 | TRBV28 | . | .
CASSELGTAGGSSYEQYF | TGTGCCAGCAGTGAATTAGGGACAGCGGGAGGTAGCTCCTACGAGCAGTACTTC | TRBJ2-7 | TRBV25-1 | . | TRBD2
CASSTQLKWSNQPQHF | TGCGCCAGCAGCACCCAATTGAAATGGAGCAATCAGCCCCAGCATTTT | TRBJ1-5 | TRBV5-1 | . | .
CASSIDRGRPNYNEQFF | TGTGCCAGTAGTATAGATCGCGGCAGGCCAAACTACAATGAGCAGTTCTTC | TRBJ2-1 | TRBV19 | . | .
CASSSWDRVYEQYF | TGTGCCAGCAGCTCATGGGACAGAGTCTACGAGCAGTACTTC | TRBJ2-7 | TRBV11-2 | . | TRBD1
CASSSGTQNQPQHF | TGTGCCAGCAGCTCCGGGACCCAGAATCAGCCCCAGCATTTT | TRBJ1-5 | TRBV28 | . | .
CASSDEQGLSGNTIYF | TGTGCCAGCAGCGATGAACAGGGGCTCTCTGGAAACACCATATATTTT | TRBJ1-3 | TRBV9 | once | TRBD1
CASQTEANGYTF | TGTGCCAGCCAGACAGAAGCCAATGGCTACACCTTC | TRBJ1-2 | TRBV2 | . | .
CASSVASGLSTEAFF | TGTGCCAGCAGCGTAGCGAGTGGACTGAGCACTGAAGCTTTCTTT | TRBJ1-1 | TRBV9 | . | .
CASRFTGANVLTF | TGTGCCAGCCGGTTTACTGGGGCCAACGTCCTGACTTTC | TRBJ2-6 | TRBV6-5 | . | .
CASSLEREETQYF | TGTGCCAGCAGCTTAGAGAGGGAAGAGACCCAGTACTTC | TRBJ2-5 | TRBV7-2 | few | .
CASSPDRVYSTDTQYF | TGTGCCAGCAGCCCCGACAGGGTTTACAGCACAGATACGCAGTATTTT | TRBJ2-3 | TRBV7-9 | . | TRBD1
CASSQGQVYGYTF | TGTGCCAGCAGCCAAGGCCAAGTCTATGGCTACACCTTC | TRBJ1-2 | TRBV7-9 | . | .
CASSLGPGLGAGELFF | TGCGCCAGCAGCTTGGGGCCTGGACTAGGCGCCGGGGAGCTGTTTTTT | TRBJ2-2 | TRBV5-1 | . | TRBD2
CASSLGQGGGDEQFF | TGCGCCAGCAGCTTGGGGCAGGGGGGCGGAGATGAGCAGTTCTTC | TRBJ2-1 | TRBV5-1 | . | .
CASSDRPLNYEQYF | TGTGCCAGCAGTGACCGACCACTCAACTACGAGCAGTACTTC | TRBJ2-7 | TRBV6-1 | once | .
CASRPGHTTDTQYF | TGTGCCAGCAGACCCGGACACACCACAGATACGCAGTATTTT | TRBJ2-3 | TRBV6-6 | . | .
CASSLEMTQYF | TGTGCCAGCAGCTTAGAAATGACCCAGTACTTC | TRBJ2-5 | TRBV7-2 | . | .
CAISDATNSPLHF | TGTGCCATCAGTGATGCGACCAATTCACCCCTCCACTTT | TRBJ1-6 | TRBV10-3 | . | .
CASRAGTEASYEQYF | TGTGCCAGCAGGGCCGGGACAGAAGCCTCCTACGAGCAGTACTTC | TRBJ2-7 | TRBV27 | . | TRBD1
CASNGGGQGGQPQHF | TGCGCCAGCAATGGAGGGGGACAGGGGGGTCAGCCCCAGCATTTT | TRBJ1-5 | TRBV10-2 | . | TRBD1
CASRPDGYGYTF | TGTGCCAGCAGACCGGACGGGTATGGCTACACCTTC | TRBJ1-2 | TRBV6-5 | . | .
CASSLGVGTIYF | TGTGCCAGCAGCTTGGGAGTGGGCACCATATATTTT | TRBJ1-3 | TRBV5-6 | . | .
CASRGGQETQYF | TGCGCCAGCAGAGGGGGACAAGAGACCCAGTACTTC | TRBJ2-5 | TRBV5-1 | . | .
CASGTSLSNEQFF | TGTGCCAGCGGGACTAGCCTCTCCAATGAGCAGTTCTTC | TRBJ2-1 | TRBV2 | . | TRBD2
CASSTGGAWETQYF | TGCGCCAGCAGTACAGGGGGCGCTTGGGAGACCCAGTACTTC | TRBJ2-5 | TRBV5-1 | . | TRBD1
CASSLTMDRPDTQYF | TGCGCCAGCAGCCTCACCATGGACAGGCCCGATACGCAGTATTTT | TRBJ2-3 | TRBV5-1 | . | TRBD1
CAISVGDSYEQYF | TGTGCCATCAGTGTAGGGGACTCCTACGAGCAGTACTTC | TRBJ2-7 | TRBV10-3 | . | .
CAWSVLGGAYNEQFF | TGTGCCTGGAGTGTACTAGGCGGAGCCTACAATGAGCAGTTCTTC | TRBJ2-1 | TRBV30 | . | .
CAWGSGTLDSF | . | TRBJ1-2 | TRBV30 | . | .
CASSKLAGEYNEQFF | TGTGCCAGCAGCAAACTAGCGGGGGAGTACAATGAGCAGTTCTTC | TRBJ2-1 | TRBV7-9 | . | TRBD2
CASSGVGANVLTF | TGTGCCAGCAGTGGAGTTGGGGCCAACGTCCTGACTTTC | TRBJ2-6 | TRBV6-1 | . | .
CASRAGIPNYNEQFF | TGTGCCAGCCGGGCGGGGATACCCAATTACAATGAGCAGTTCTTC | TRBJ2-1 | TRBV6-1 | . | .
CASSLGLGPTYEQYF | TGTGCCAGCAGCTTAGGATTGGGGCCTACCTACGAGCAGTACTTC | TRBJ2-7 | TRBV7-2 | . | .
CASSLNALGKDTQYF | TGTGCCAGCAGCTTAAATGCCCTCGGGAAGGATACGCAGTATTTT | TRBJ2-3 | TRBV7-2 | . | .
CASSPGQGAPNTEAFF | TGTGCCAGCAGTCCCGGACAGGGGGCCCCTAACACTGAAGCTTTCTTT | TRBJ1-1 | TRBV27 | once | TRBD1
CASSLAGLGSYEQYF | TGCGCCAGCAGCTTGGCGGGGCTAGGGTCCTACGAGCAGTACTTC | TRBJ2-7 | TRBV5-1 | . | .
CASSSEGTVKPYEQYF | TGTGCCAGCAGCAGCGAAGGGACAGTAAAACCTTACGAGCAGTACTTC | TRBJ2-7 | TRBV28 | once | TRBD1
CASSPRTSGYEQYF | TGTGCCAGCTCACCCCGGACTAGCGGATACGAGCAGTACTTC | TRBJ2-7 | TRBV18 | . | TRBD2